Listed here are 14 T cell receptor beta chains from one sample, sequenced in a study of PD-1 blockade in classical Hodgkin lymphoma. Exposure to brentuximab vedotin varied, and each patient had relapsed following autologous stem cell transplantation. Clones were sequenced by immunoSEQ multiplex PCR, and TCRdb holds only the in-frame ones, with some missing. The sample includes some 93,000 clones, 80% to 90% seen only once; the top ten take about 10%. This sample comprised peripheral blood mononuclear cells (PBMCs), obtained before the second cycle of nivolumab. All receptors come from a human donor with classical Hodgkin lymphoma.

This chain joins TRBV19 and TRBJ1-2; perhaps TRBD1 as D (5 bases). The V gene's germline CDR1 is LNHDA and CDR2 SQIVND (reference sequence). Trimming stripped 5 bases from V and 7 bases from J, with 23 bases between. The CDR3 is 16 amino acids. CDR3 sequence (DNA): TGTGCCAGTAGTGCCCTACCCGGGGCTGAAAGGAGTGGCTACACCTTC. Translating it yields CASSALPGAERSGYTF. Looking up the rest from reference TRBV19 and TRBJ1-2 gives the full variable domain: DGGITQSPKYLFRKEGQNVTLSCEQNLNHDAMYWYRQDPGQGLRLIYYSQIVNDFQKGDIAEGYSVSREKKESFPLTVTSAQKNPTAFYLCASSALPGAERSGYTFGSGTRLTVV.

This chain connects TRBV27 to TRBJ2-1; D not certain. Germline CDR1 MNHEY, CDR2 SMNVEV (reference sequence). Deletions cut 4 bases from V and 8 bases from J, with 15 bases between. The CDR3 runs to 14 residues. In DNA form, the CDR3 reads TGTGCCAGCAGTTGGTACGGTAGTTTTTATGAGCAGTTCTTC. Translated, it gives CASSWYGSFYEQFF.

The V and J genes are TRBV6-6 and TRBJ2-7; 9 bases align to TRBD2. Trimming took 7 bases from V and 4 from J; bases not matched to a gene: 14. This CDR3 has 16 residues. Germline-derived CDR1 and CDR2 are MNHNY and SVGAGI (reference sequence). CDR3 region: CASTKTVAGGPYEQYF. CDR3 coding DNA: TGTGCCAGCACCAAAACGGTGGCGGGAGGGCCTTACGAGCAGTACTTC.

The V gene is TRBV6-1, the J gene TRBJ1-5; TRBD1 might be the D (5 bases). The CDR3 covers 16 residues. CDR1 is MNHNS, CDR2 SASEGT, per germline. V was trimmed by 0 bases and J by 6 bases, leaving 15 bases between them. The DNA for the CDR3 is TGTGCCAGCAGTGAAGCACCGGGAGGGGTAGCTCAGCCCCAGCATTTT. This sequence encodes CASSEAPGGVAQPQHF.

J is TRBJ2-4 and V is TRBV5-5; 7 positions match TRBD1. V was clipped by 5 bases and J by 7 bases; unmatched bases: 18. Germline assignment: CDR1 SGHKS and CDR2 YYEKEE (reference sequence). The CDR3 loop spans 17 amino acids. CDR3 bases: TGTGCCAGCAGGGATGCGCCCGCGACAGGGCCGAGGAACATTCAGTACTTC. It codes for CASRDAPATGPRNIQYF.

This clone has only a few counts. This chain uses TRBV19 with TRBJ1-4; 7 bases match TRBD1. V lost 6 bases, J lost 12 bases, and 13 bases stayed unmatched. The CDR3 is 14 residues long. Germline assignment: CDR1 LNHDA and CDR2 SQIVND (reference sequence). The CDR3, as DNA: TGTGCCAGTAGCGATGGAGGGGGCGGTGGGCAACTGTTTTTT. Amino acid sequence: CASSDGGGGGQLFF.

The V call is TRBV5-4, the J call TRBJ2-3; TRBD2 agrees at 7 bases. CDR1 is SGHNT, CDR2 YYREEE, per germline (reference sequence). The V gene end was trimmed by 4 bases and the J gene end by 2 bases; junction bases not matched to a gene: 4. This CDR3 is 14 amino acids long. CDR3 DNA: TGTGCCAGCAGCCCCGCGGGGGACACAGATACGCAGTATTTT. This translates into CASSPAGDTDTQYF.

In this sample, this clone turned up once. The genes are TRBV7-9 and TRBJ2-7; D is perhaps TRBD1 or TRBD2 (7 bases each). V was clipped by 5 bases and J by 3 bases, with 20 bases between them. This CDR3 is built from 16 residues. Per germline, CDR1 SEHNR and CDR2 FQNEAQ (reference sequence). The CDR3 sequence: CASSGRQGGGVYEQYF. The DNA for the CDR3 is TGTGCCAGCAGCGGACGACAGGGAGGGGGAGTCTACGAGCAGTACTTC.

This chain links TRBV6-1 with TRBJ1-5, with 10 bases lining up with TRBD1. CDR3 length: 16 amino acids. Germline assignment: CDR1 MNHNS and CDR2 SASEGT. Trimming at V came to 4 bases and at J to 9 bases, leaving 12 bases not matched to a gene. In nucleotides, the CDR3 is TGTGCCAGCAGTGCAAACCGGGACAGGGGTGCCTTGCCCCAGCATTTT. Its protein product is CASSANRDRGALPQHF.

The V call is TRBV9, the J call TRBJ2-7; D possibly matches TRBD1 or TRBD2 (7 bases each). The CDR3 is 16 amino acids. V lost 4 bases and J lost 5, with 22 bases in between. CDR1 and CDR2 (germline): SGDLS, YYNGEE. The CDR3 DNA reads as TGTGCCAGCAGCCCCCAGGGGGGCGGGAGTTATGACGAGCAGTACTTC. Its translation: CASSPQGGGSYDEQYF.

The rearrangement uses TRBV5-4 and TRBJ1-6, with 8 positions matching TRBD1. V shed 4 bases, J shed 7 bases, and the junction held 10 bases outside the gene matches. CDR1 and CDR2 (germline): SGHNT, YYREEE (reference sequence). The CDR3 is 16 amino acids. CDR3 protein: CASSAGQGAGNSPLHF. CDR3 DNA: TGTGCCAGCAGCGCAGGGCAGGGGGCAGGCAATTCACCCCTCCACTTT.

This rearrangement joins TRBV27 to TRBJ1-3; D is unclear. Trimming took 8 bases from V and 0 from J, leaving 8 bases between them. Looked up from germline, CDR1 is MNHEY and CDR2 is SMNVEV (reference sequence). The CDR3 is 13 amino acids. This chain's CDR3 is CASWSGSGNTIYF. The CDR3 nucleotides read TGTGCCAGCTGGTCAGGCTCTGGAAACACCATATATTTT.

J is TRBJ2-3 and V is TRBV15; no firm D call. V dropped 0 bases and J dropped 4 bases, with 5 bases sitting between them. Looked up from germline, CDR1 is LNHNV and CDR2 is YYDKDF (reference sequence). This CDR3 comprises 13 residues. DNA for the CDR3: TGTGCCACCAGCAGAGATTGGGCAGATACGCAGTATTTT. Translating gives CATSRDWADTQYF. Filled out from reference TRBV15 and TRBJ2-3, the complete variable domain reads DAMVIQNPRYQVTQFGKPVTLSCSQTLNHNVMYWYQQKSSQAPKLLFHYYDKDFNNEADTPDNFQSRRPNTSFCFLDIRSPGLGDTAMYLCATSRDWADTQYFGPGTRLTVL.

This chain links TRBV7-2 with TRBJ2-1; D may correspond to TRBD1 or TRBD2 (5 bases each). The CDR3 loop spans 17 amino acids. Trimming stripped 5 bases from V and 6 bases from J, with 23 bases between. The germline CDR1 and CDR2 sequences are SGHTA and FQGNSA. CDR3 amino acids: CASSQTGHGTPRNEQFF. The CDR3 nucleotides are TGTGCCAGCAGCCAGACGGGTCACGGGACCCCACGCAATGAGCAGTTCTTC. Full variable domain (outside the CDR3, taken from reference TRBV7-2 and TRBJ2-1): GAGVSQSPSNKVTEKGKDVELRCDPISGHTALYWYRQSLGQGLEFLIYFQGNSAPDKSGLPSDRFSAERTGGSVSTLTIQRTQQEDSAVYLCASSQTGHGTPRNEQFFGPGTRLTVL.